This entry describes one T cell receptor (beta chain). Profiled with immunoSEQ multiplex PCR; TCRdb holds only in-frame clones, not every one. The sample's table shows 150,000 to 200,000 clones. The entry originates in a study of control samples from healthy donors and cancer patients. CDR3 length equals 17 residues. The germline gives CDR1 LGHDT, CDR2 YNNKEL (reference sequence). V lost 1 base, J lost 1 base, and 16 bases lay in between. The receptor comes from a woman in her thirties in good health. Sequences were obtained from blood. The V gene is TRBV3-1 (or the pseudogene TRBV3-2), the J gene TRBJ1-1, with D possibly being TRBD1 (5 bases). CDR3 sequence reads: CASSQVRGPAPNTEAFF. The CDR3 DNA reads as TGTGCCAGCAGCCAAGTAAGGGGCCCTGCCCCGAACACTGAAGCTTTCTTT.